The 11 T cell receptor beta chains in this list originate from one sample, sequenced in a study of shared clonotypes between healthy human individuals. Using immunoSEQ multiplex PCR, the repertoire was profiled, and TCRdb retains in-frame clones only, with some absent. The table shows 2 million to 2.5 million clones, with approximately 96% occurring only once. Source material: naive CD4+ T cells sorted from blood. The subset denotes: CD45RA+ positively selected. The receptors originated from a man aged 18 to 30 in good health.

The V and J genes are TRBV7-9 and TRBJ1-2, with 7 bases aligning to TRBD1. Losses at the gene ends were 4 bases for V and 0 bases for J; bases not matched to a gene: 8. The length of the CDR3 is 16 residues. Germline lookup yields CDR1 SEHNR and CDR2 FQNEAQ (reference sequence). DNA of the CDR3: TGTGCCAGCAGCTCCCGGACAGGAGTCACTAACTATGGCTACACCTTC. The encoded protein is CASSSRTGVTNYGYTF.

The chain is built from TRBV10-3 and TRBJ2-7; D may be TRBD1 or TRBD2 (5 bases each). This CDR3 has 13 amino acids. Germline loops: CDR1 ENHRY, CDR2 SYGVKD. With 6 bases removed from V and 6 bases from J, the gap between germline ends came to 15 bases. The CDR3 protein is CAIRWTPEGEQYF. Written as DNA, the CDR3 is TGTGCCATCAGGTGGACACCCGAGGGCGAGCAGTACTTC.

The chain is built from TRBV5-1 and TRBJ2-5, with 9 bases fitting TRBD1. V lost 1 base and J lost 2; bases outside the gene matches: 6. Germline V gene data show CDR1 as SGHRS and CDR2 as YFSETQ. The CDR3 contains 16 residues. The CDR3 sequence: CASSLTGQGSQETQYF. CDR3 DNA: TGCGCCAGCAGCTTGACGGGACAGGGCTCACAAGAGACCCAGTACTTC.

A note on this clone: Relative to the germline gene, one junction end is altered; a read error may explain this. V is TRBV7-7 and J is TRBJ2-3; TRBD1 might be the D (6 bases). This CDR3 spans 15 amino acids. Germline V CDR1 and CDR2: SSHAT, FNYEAQ (reference sequence). The CDR3, as DNA: TGTGCTAGCAGCCAGGGGTTAGTGGGTGTAGATACGCAGTATTTT. It yields the protein CASSQGLVGVDTQYF.

The chain links TRBV4-1 to TRBJ1-2; D gene uncertain. The CDR3 loop spans 15 amino acids. V shed 0 bases and J shed 5 bases, with 13 bases lying between them. The V gene's germline CDR1 is MGHRA and CDR2 YSYEKL. As DNA, the CDR3 is TGCGCCAGCAGCCAAGATTTTGAGGGAGGGTATGGCTACACCTTC. The encoded protein is CASSQDFEGGYGYTF.

The chain has TRBV6-1 and TRBJ2-2, with D possibly being TRBD1 (6 bases). Germline V gene sequence: CDR1 MNHNS, CDR2 SASEGT. This CDR3 comprises 15 residues. V was clipped by 2 bases and J by 6 bases, with 13 bases between them. The CDR3 sequence: CASSEPGELSGELFF. Here the CDR3 DNA reads TGTGCCAGCAGTGAACCAGGGGAGTTGTCCGGGGAGCTGTTTTTT.

The V and J genes are TRBV28 and TRBJ2-7; D perhaps matches TRBD1 (6 bases). The CDR3 sequence is 13 residues long. CDR1 is MDHEN, CDR2 SYDVKM, per germline. V was clipped by 8 bases and J by 4 bases, with 15 bases between them. CDR3: CASSGRGGYEQYF. The CDR3 nucleotides read TGTGCCAGCTCCGGGCGAGGGGGATACGAGCAGTACTTC.

To note about this clone: Other nucleotide sequences in the sample specify the same CDR3. This rearrangement joins TRBV7-2 to TRBJ2-3; D unclear. Germline V gives CDR1 SGHTA, CDR2 FQGNSA. Trimming cost V 2 bases and J 4 bases, with 4 bases left between them. This CDR3 contains 12 residues. CDR3 loop: CASSLLADTQYF. CDR3 DNA sequence: TGTGCCAGCAGCTTATTGGCAGATACGCAGTATTTT. The whole variable domain, remainder taken from reference TRBV7-2 and TRBJ2-3, is GAGVSQSPSNKVTEKGKDVELRCDPISGHTALYWYRQSLGQGLEFLIYFQGNSAPDKSGLPSDRFSAERTGGSVSTLTIQRTQQEDSAVYLCASSLLADTQYFGPGTRLTVL.

This chain links TRBV4-1 with TRBJ1-6, with 8 bases aligning to TRBD1. The J segment lost 9 bases and the V segment lost 1 base, leaving 8 bases of the junction unmatched. This CDR3 contains 16 residues. Germline CDR1 reads MGHRA; CDR2 reads YSYEKL. In nucleotides, the CDR3 is TGCGCCAGCAGCCAAGGTGCTGGCAGGGGGCCTTCACCCCTCCACTTT. This encodes CASSQGAGRGPSPLHF.

The chain employs TRBV7-9 and TRBJ1-2; D unresolved. With 5 bases removed from V and 6 bases from J, the gap between germline ends came to 13 bases. This CDR3 has 13 residues. The germline gives CDR1 SEHNR, CDR2 FQNEAQ (reference sequence). The CDR3, as DNA: TGTGCCAGCAGCCCGTTATCTACGGATGGCTACACCTTC. The encoded protein is CASSPLSTDGYTF.

V and J are TRBV7-2 and TRBJ2-5; TRBD2 matches at 9 bases. With 1 base clipped from V and 4 bases from J, the junction kept 7 bases outside the gene matches. The CDR3 is 16 amino acids. CDR1 SGHTA and CDR2 FQGNSA come from the germline V gene. CDR3 DNA sequence: TGTGCCAGCAGCTTAGTAGGTAGCGGGAGTCGAGAGACCCAGTACTTC. This encodes CASSLVGSGSRETQYF.